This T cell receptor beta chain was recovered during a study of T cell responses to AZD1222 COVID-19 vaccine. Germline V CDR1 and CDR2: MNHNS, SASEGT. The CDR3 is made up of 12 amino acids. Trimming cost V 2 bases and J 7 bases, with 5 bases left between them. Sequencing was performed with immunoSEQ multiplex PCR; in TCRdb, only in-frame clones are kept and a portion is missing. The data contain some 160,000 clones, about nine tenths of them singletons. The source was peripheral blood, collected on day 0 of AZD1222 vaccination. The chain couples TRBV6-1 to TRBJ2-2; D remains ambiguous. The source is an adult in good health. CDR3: CASSETSGELFF. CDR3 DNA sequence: TGTGCCAGCAGTGAAACAAGCGGGGAGCTGTTTTTT.